This entry lists 17 T cell receptor beta chains sequenced from one sample in a study of T-cell reconstitution after alpha-beta-depleted transplantation in children listed by TCRdb under 2016. Libraries were made using PCR. Sequenced using an Illumina HiSeq 2500. TCR library preparation used molecular barcoding, with unique molecular identifiers applied to normalize quantification of the TCRbeta repertoire. Through fastp at Q25 and MiXCR, TCRdb rebuilt clones from the public reads, retaining in-frame beta chains. Rows matching on CDR3 protein sequence are summarized as one entry with the most common DNA and genes. The sample has 440,000 or so distinct CDR3 sequences on record, around two fifths of them singletons. Of the sample, under 30% is held by the ten largest clones. The treatment or condition label corresponds to: allogeneic hematopoietic cell transplantation with graft depleted of TCRalphabeta T cells and CD19 B cells.

The sample in question was PBMCs, obtained before TCRalphabeta/CD19-depleted stem cell transplant. These receptors were collected from a girl aged 2 to 10 with aplastic anemia, due to receive a stem cell transplant.

This clonotype was observed a few times. The chain employs TRBV5-6 and TRBJ2-2; perhaps TRBD2 as D (6 bases). V lost 0 bases to trimming and J lost 6 bases, with 18 bases between them. This CDR3 is 17 amino acids long. Germline V CDR1 and CDR2: SGHDT, YYEEEE. The CDR3 region is CASSLEGSLGGPGELFF. The CDR3 DNA reads as TGTGCCAGCAGCTTGGAGGGAAGCCTCGGGGGACCCGGGGAGCTGTTTTTT.

V gene TRBV5-6 combines with J gene TRBJ2-7; possibly TRBD2 for D (5 bases). The CDR3 length is 12 residues. The V end lost 2 bases, the J end lost 6 bases, and 9 bases lay between the germline ends. Germline assignment: CDR1 SGHDT and CDR2 YYEEEE. This CDR3 reads CASSLLDSEQYF. CDR3 DNA: TGTGCCAGCAGCTTACTAGACTCCGAGCAGTACTTC.

This chain connects TRBV6-2 or TRBV6-3 to TRBJ2-3; no clear D gene. CDR1 is MNHEY and CDR2 is SVGEGT in the germline V gene. V shed 7 bases and J shed 1 base, with 6 bases lying between them. The CDR3 has 12 amino acids. The DNA for the CDR3 is TGTGCCAGCACGATGGGCACAGATACGCAGTATTTT. This sequence encodes CASTMGTDTQYF.

This clonotype was seen repeatedly, ten times or more. CDR3 in DNA: TGTGCCAGCTCATCAAACAGAGGAGATAATGAGCAGTTCTTC. Translated: CASSSNRGDNEQFF. The chain links TRBV18 to TRBJ2-1; D remains ambiguous. The length of the CDR3 is 14 residues. With 5 bases removed from V and 7 bases from J, the gap between germline ends came to 15 bases. In germline, CDR1 is KGHSH, CDR2 LQKENI.

This clonotype was detected many times. The chain carries TRBV7-3 and TRBJ2-6; no clear D gene. CDR3 length: 13 amino acids. From germline, CDR1 is SGHTA and CDR2 FQGTGA. V was pared by 5 bases and J by 4 bases, with 6 bases between. The CDR3 protein is CASSPPGANVLTF. The CDR3 coding sequence is TGTGCCAGCAGCCCCCCCGGGGCCAACGTCCTGACTTTC.

The table lists this clonotype with a few counts. V gene TRBV5-1 combines with J gene TRBJ2-1, with TRBD1 matching 10 bases. Unmatched junction bases numbered 10, after V lost 7 bases and J lost 15 bases. Germline CDR1 SGHRS, CDR2 YFSETQ. The CDR3 has 12 residues. The CDR3 DNA sequence: TGCGCCAGCGTAGGTCGGGACAGGGGCAGGTTCTTC. This sequence encodes CASVGRDRGRFF.

This clonotype was seen repeatedly, ten times or more. This chain's CDR3 is CASSRIIAGGPYEQYF. CDR3 nucleotides: TGTGCCAGCAGCAGGATTATAGCGGGAGGGCCGTACGAGCAGTACTTC. V usage is TRBV9 and J usage is TRBJ2-7; the match to TRBD2 covers 11 bases. The CDR3 is 16 residues long. Trimming at V came to 4 bases and at J to 4 bases, leaving 10 bases not matched to a gene. The germline CDR1 and CDR2 sequences are SGDLS and YYNGEE. The full variable domain, in which reference TRBV9 and TRBJ2-7 provide the parts outside the CDR3, is DSGVTQTPKHLITATGQRVTLRCSPRSGDLSVYWYQQSLDQGLQFLIQYYNGEERAKGNILERFSAQQFPDLHSELNLSSLELGDSALYFCASSRIIAGGPYEQYFGPGTRLTVT.

CDR3 sequence: CSATLAGGADTQYF. In DNA, the CDR3 is TGCAGTGCCACACTAGCGGGGGGAGCAGATACGCAGTATTTT. This chain uses TRBV20-1 with TRBJ2-3; 12 bases line up with TRBD2. Germline CDR1 and CDR2: DFQATT and SNEGSKA (reference sequence). V shed 6 bases, J shed 4 bases, and the junction held 5 bases outside the gene matches. The CDR3 is 14 residues long.

This clonotype was recorded many times. The chain carries TRBV20-1 and TRBJ2-5; tentative D call: TRBD1 (5 bases). V lost 0 bases and J lost 5, with 13 bases in between. CDR3 length: 14 residues. Germline values: CDR1 DFQATT, CDR2 SNEGSKA (reference sequence). CDR3 DNA sequence: TGCAGTGCTAGAGATCGAAGGGGTTGGGAGACCCAGTACTTC. Residues: CSARDRRGWETQYF.

This chain joins TRBV6-5 and TRBJ1-4; D ambiguous. The germline V and J ends were trimmed by 5 bases and 10 bases, with 8 bases remaining between them. Germline lookup yields CDR1 MNHEY and CDR2 SVGAGI. The CDR3 loop spans 11 amino acids. The CDR3 DNA sequence: TGTGCCAGCAGTAACAGCCGAAAACTGTTTTTT. Its protein is CASSNSRKLFF.

CDR3 sequence (DNA): TGTGCCAGCAGTTTAACGAGCACTATCCACTATGGCTACACCTTC. As protein: CASSLTSTIHYGYTF. The gene calls are TRBV12-3 or TRBV12-4 and TRBJ1-2, with unresolved D. V was pared by 2 bases and J by 3 bases, with 13 bases between. The CDR3 contains 15 residues.

V usage is TRBV28 and J usage is TRBJ2-1, with D uncertain. Per the germline V gene, CDR1 is MDHEN and CDR2 is SYDVKM. Deletions cut 3 bases from V and 12 bases from J, with 9 bases between. The CDR3 has 11 residues. The chain's CDR3 is CASSFLLGQFF. The CDR3 DNA sequence: TGTGCCAGCAGTTTCTTATTAGGGCAGTTCTTC.

The V and J genes are TRBV4-1 and TRBJ2-5; D possibly corresponds to TRBD2 (6 bases). The germline V gene encodes CDR1 MGHRA and CDR2 YSYEKL. The V end lost 1 base, the J end lost 5 bases, and 14 bases lay between the germline ends. The CDR3 consists of 15 residues. CDR3 sequence reads: CASSQGGQGGETQYF. The CDR3, as DNA: TGCGCCAGCAGCCAAGGGGGCCAGGGAGGCGAGACCCAGTACTTC.

This chain uses TRBV7-9 with TRBJ2-2; no firm D call. V lost 6 bases and J 4 bases, leaving 15 bases between the germline ends. From germline, CDR1 is SEHNR and CDR2 FQNEAQ (reference sequence). CDR3 length: 15 amino acids. The CDR3 bases are TGTGCCAGCAGTCCTGAAAGTGGTGGCACCGGGGAGCTGTTTTTT. It codes for CASSPESGGTGELFF.

This chain links TRBV12-3 or TRBV12-4 with TRBJ2-4; D is possibly TRBD1 or TRBD2 (6 bases each). This CDR3 contains 12 residues. V lost 8 bases and J 4 bases, leaving 9 bases between the germline ends. CDR3 sequence (DNA): TGTGCCAGCGGGGGGCAGAAAAACATTCAGTACTTC. It encodes CASGGQKNIQYF.

This chain connects TRBV10-3 to TRBJ1-1; D remains unclear. The CDR3 covers 12 residues. Trimming took 0 bases from V and 8 from J, leaving 7 bases between them. CDR1 is ENHRY, CDR2 SYGVKD, per germline. In DNA form, the CDR3 reads TGTGCCATCAGTGAGTCGTCCCAGGAAGCTTTCTTT. Translating it yields CAISESSQEAFF.

This clonotype appeared a few times. The genes are TRBV18 and TRBJ2-1; D might be TRBD1 or TRBD2, each matching 5 bases. Germline assignment: CDR1 KGHSH and CDR2 LQKENI. V shed 7 bases and J shed 7 bases, with 17 bases lying between them. This CDR3 spans 14 amino acids. The CDR3 nucleotides read TGTGCCAGCTTCGCCGGGGCCCCAGGGAATGAGCAGTTCTTC. This encodes CASFAGAPGNEQFF.